Shown below are 22 T cell receptor beta chains from a single sample sequenced in a study of response to subunit inactivated influenza vaccine (dated by TCRdb to the late 2010s). The library was produced with RT-PCR. Instrument on record: Illumina HiSeq 2500. Starting from the raw public reads, TCRdb applied fastp trimming at Q25, assembled clones with MiXCR and retained in-frame beta chains. Rows with one shared CDR3 protein collapse into an entry with the most common genes and DNA. This sample comprises about 700,000 distinct CDR3 sequences, about 15% of them detected only once. The ten largest clonotypes hold about 9.9% of the sample. This specimen was PBMCs from blood, taken roughly 12 days after vaccination. These TCRs come from a man over 45 who received an inactivated influenza vaccine. Donor details come from another sample of the same person, matched by shared clones.

The V and J genes are TRBV19 and TRBJ2-2; D gene uncertain. There are 13 residues in the CDR3. Trimming left V 3 bases short and J 12 bases short, with 14 bases between. Germline V gene data show CDR1 as LNHDA and CDR2 as SQIVND (reference sequence). CDR3 DNA sequence: TGTGCCAGTAGTATGCAGTTCGCGTCTAAGCTGTTTTTT. It encodes CASSMQFASKLFF.

The gene calls are TRBV6-5 and TRBJ1-2; D ambiguous. This CDR3 has 14 amino acids. Trimming left V 2 bases short and J 3 bases short, with 10 bases between. Germline lookup yields CDR1 MNHEY and CDR2 SVGAGI. CDR3 amino acids: CASSYARNHYGYTF. DNA for the CDR3: TGTGCCAGCAGTTACGCGCGGAACCACTATGGCTACACCTTC.

This clonotype came up a few times. The V call is TRBV7-9, the J call TRBJ2-7; D uncertain. The CDR3 has 13 residues. The germline CDR1 and CDR2 sequences are SEHNR and FQNEAQ (reference sequence). Deletions cut 5 bases from V and 1 base from J, with 9 bases between. This CDR3 reads CASSPARSYEQYF. DNA for the CDR3: TGTGCCAGCAGCCCCGCCCGTTCCTACGAGCAGTACTTC.

This chain connects TRBV7-2 to TRBJ2-1; 10 bases line up with TRBD2. CDR1 is SGHTA and CDR2 is FQGNSA in the germline V gene. The CDR3 consists of 16 residues. The V and J ends lost 1 base and 4 bases, in that order; junction bases with no gene match: 4. This CDR3 is CASSLDRTSGYNEQFF. CDR3 nucleotide sequence: TGTGCCAGCAGCTTAGATCGGACTAGCGGATACAATGAGCAGTTCTTC.

The chain combines TRBV6-2 or TRBV6-3 with TRBJ2-5; possible D gene TRBD1, 5 bases. The CDR3 is 16 residues long. Germline V gene lookup returns CDR1 MNHEY and CDR2 SVGEGT. The ends were cut back, 2 bases at V and 4 bases at J, with 17 bases in the middle. In DNA form, the CDR3 reads TGTGCCAGCAGTTACGATAGAGCAGGGTTTTTAGAGACCCAGTACTTC. It is translated as CASSYDRAGFLETQYF.

In this sample, this clonotype turned up many times. V is TRBV20-1 and J is TRBJ1-2, with D tentatively TRBD1 (6 bases). Germline V gene data show CDR1 as DFQATT and CDR2 as SNEGSKA (reference sequence). The CDR3 consists of 15 residues. V dropped 0 bases and J dropped 3 bases, with 14 bases sitting between them. DNA of the CDR3: TGCAGTGCTAGAGATACACAGGGACCCCACTATGGCTACACCTTC. This encodes CSARDTQGPHYGYTF.

The chain recombines TRBV18 with TRBJ1-2; TRBD1 might be the D (5 bases). Germline V gene data show CDR1 as KGHSH and CDR2 as LQKENI. CDR3 length: 15 residues. V lost 0 bases to trimming and J lost 5 bases, with 13 bases between them. CDR3 protein: CASSPPNGGKYGYTF. For the CDR3, the DNA is TGTGCCAGCTCACCACCCAACGGGGGGAAGTATGGCTACACCTTC. The variable domain in full, completed from reference TRBV18 and TRBJ1-2, reads NAGVMQNPRHLVRRRGQEARLRCSPMKGHSHVYWYRQLPEEGLKFMVYLQKENIIDESGMPKERFSAEFPKEGPSILRIQQVVRGDSAAYFCASSPPNGGKYGYTFGSGTRLTVV.

This clonotype showed up many times. This chain connects TRBV7-2 to TRBJ1-1, with TRBD1 as a possible D gene (5 bases). Trimming shortened V by 1 base and J by 1 base, and 7 bases separated the two germline ends. Germline V gene data show CDR1 as SGHTA and CDR2 as FQGNSA. This CDR3 has 14 amino acids. CDR3 DNA sequence: TGTGCCAGCAGCTTAGTTGGGGGGAACACTGAAGCTTTCTTT. It specifies CASSLVGGNTEAFF.

The V gene is TRBV6-2 or TRBV6-3, the J gene TRBJ2-1; D gene uncertain. Germline CDR1 MNHEY, CDR2 SVGEGT. V shed 0 bases and J shed 10 bases, with 7 bases lying between them. CDR3 length equals 12 residues. In DNA, the CDR3 is TGTGCCAGCAGTTACTCGGGCAGGGAGCAGTTCTTC. It codes for CASSYSGREQFF.

The chain combines TRBV15 with TRBJ2-3; tentatively, D is TRBD2 (6 bases). Trimming took off 0 bases at V and 2 bases at J, with 12 bases between the two ends. This CDR3 has 16 residues. Germline loops: CDR1 LNHNV, CDR2 YYDKDF (reference sequence). In nucleotides, the CDR3 is TGTGCCACCAGCAGAGAAACTAGCACCCTCACAGATACGCAGTATTTT. Its protein product is CATSRETSTLTDTQYF.

The chain is built from TRBV20-1 and TRBJ2-2, with 7 nucleotides matching TRBD1. The trim removed 6 bases at V and 6 bases at J, leaving 10 bases unmatched. Germline values: CDR1 DFQATT, CDR2 SNEGSKA (reference sequence). The CDR3 contains 14 residues. The CDR3 bases are TGCAGTGCCCCGGATAGACAGGGTGCCGGGGAGCTGTTTTTT. This encodes CSAPDRQGAGELFF.

The chain has TRBV18 and TRBJ2-3; a weak D match, TRBD1 (5 bases). Per germline, CDR1 KGHSH and CDR2 LQKENI. Trimming stripped 6 bases from V and 4 bases from J, with 17 bases between. CDR3 size: 15 residues. Here the CDR3 reads CASSPGRVGPDTQYF. CDR3 coding DNA: TGTGCCAGCTCGCCAGGCAGGGTAGGGCCAGATACGCAGTATTTT. The full variable domain, with the rest looked up from reference TRBV18 and TRBJ2-3, is NAGVMQNPRHLVRRRGQEARLRCSPMKGHSHVYWYRQLPEEGLKFMVYLQKENIIDESGMPKERFSAEFPKEGPSILRIQQVVRGDSAAYFCASSPGRVGPDTQYFGPGTRLTVL.

This clonotype was counted only a few times. The chain has TRBV6-2 or TRBV6-3 and TRBJ1-1, with a possible D match to TRBD1 (6 bases). V lost 7 bases and J lost 4, with 19 bases in between. The germline CDR1 and CDR2 sequences are MNHEY and SVGEGT. The CDR3 contains 15 residues. The CDR3 region is CASTPQGGRSTEAFF. The CDR3 nucleotides read TGTGCCAGCACCCCACAAGGGGGACGGAGCACTGAAGCTTTCTTT.

The V gene is TRBV28, the J gene TRBJ2-3; D gene unclear. Germline assignment: CDR1 MDHEN and CDR2 SYDVKM. This CDR3 region has 18 residues. V was clipped by 5 bases and J by 3 bases, with 24 bases between them. CDR3 sequence (DNA): TGTGCCAGCAGTGCCCCCACCGTCGTAGGCGTATGGACAGATACGCAGTATTTT. Amino acids: CASSAPTVVGVWTDTQYF. The complete variable domain, with remaining parts taken from reference TRBV28 and TRBJ2-3, reads DVKVTQSSRYLVKRTGEKVFLECVQDMDHENMFWYRQDPGLGLRLIYFSYDVKMKEKGDIPEGYSVSREKKERFSLILESASTNQTSMYLCASSAPTVVGVWTDTQYFGPGTRLTVL.

This clonotype appeared many times. The rearrangement links TRBV15 to TRBJ2-6, with a weak D call TRBD1 (5 bases). CDR3 length: 15 amino acids. Germline values: CDR1 LNHNV, CDR2 YYDKDF (reference sequence). V lost 5 bases, J lost 4 bases, and 12 bases lay in between. The CDR3 DNA reads TGTGCCACCAGCTCCCGGACAACCGGGGCCAACGTCCTGACTTTC. Amino acid sequence: CATSSRTTGANVLTF.

This clonotype was observed a few times. The J gene is TRBJ2-3, the V gene TRBV20-1; D is unclear. Germline loops: CDR1 DFQATT, CDR2 SNEGSKA (reference sequence). The CDR3 is made up of 14 amino acids. V gave up 1 base and J gave up 2 bases, with 10 bases separating them. DNA for the CDR3: TGCAGTGCTAGAGTTCAGCGCCACACAGATACGCAGTATTTT. It yields the protein CSARVQRHTDTQYF.

This chain uses TRBV24-1 with TRBJ2-3, with D tentatively TRBD2 (5 bases). The germline V gene encodes CDR1 KGHDR and CDR2 SFDVKD. This CDR3 spans 14 amino acids. Trimming took 2 bases from V and 6 from J, leaving 11 bases between them. The CDR3 reads CATSDWIATDTQYF. The CDR3 DNA reads TGTGCCACCAGTGATTGGATAGCGACGGATACGCAGTATTTT.

This clonotype was found a few times. The chain links TRBV6-2 or TRBV6-3 to TRBJ2-7; D possibly corresponds to TRBD2 (5 bases). There are 12 residues in the CDR3. The V end lost 10 bases, the J end lost 2 bases, and 12 bases lay between the germline ends. The V gene's germline CDR1 is MNHEY and CDR2 SVGEGT. In DNA form, the CDR3 reads TGTGCCACAGAGGGTGTAGCCTACGAGCAGTACTTC. Translation: CATEGVAYEQYF.

V is TRBV28 and J is TRBJ1-2; D unresolved. The CDR3 contains 11 residues. V was pared by 8 bases and J by 4 bases, with 8 bases between. The germline gives CDR1 MDHEN, CDR2 SYDVKM. The CDR3 bases are TGTGCCAGCGGCTCCTTCTATGGCTACACCTTC. Protein: CASGSFYGYTF.

This clonotype was detected only a few times. The CDR3 DNA reads as TGTGCCAGCGGCAACAGCAACACCGGGGAGCTGTTTTTT. Its protein is CASGNSNTGELFF. The chain joins TRBV6-2 or TRBV6-3 to TRBJ2-2, with D hard to call. Germline V lookup: CDR1 MNHEY, CDR2 SVGEGT. Trimming cost V 8 bases and J 2 bases, with 9 bases left between them. This CDR3 comprises 13 residues.

The gene calls are TRBV5-1 and TRBJ2-7; D possibly corresponds to TRBD1 (5 bases). V shed 4 bases and J shed 0 bases, with 17 bases lying between them. The CDR3 contains 16 residues. Per the germline V gene, CDR1 is SGHRS and CDR2 is YFSETQ. In nucleotides, the CDR3 is TGCGCCAGCAGCCTTGGAGTCAGGGATCCCTCCTACGAGCAGTACTTC. Translating gives CASSLGVRDPSYEQYF.

Points on this clonotype: Germline is not matched at one junction end, which may reflect a read error. V is TRBV5-1 and J is TRBJ2-3; D is possibly TRBD1 or TRBD2 (5 bases each). The CDR3 is 14 amino acids. Germline lookup yields CDR1 SGHRS and CDR2 YFSETQ. DNA of the CDR3: TGCGCCAGCAGCTGGGACCGCGGAAAAGATAGGCAGTATTTT. It yields the protein CASSWDRGKDRQYF. Using reference TRBV5-1 and TRBJ2-3 for the parts outside the CDR3, the full variable domain is KAGVTQTPRYLIKTRGQQVTLSCSPISGHRSVSWYQQTPGQGLQFLFEYFSETQRNKGNFPGRFSGRQFSNSRSEMNVSTLELGDSALYLCASSWDRGKDRQYFGPGTRLTVL.